This TCR beta chain was identified in a study of T cells after yellow fever vaccination. A single record per CDR3 protein comes from TCRdb applying MiXCR to the 5' RACE reads. Here the sample spans 250,000 to 300,000 distinct CDR3 sequences, under 9% being singletons. This clonotype appeared a few times. Its target is unknown. General study points: Booster samples showed a return of most primary-vaccination clones (under 98% CD4, 70% to 90% CD8).

The germline V gene encodes CDR1 MNHNY and CDR2 SVGAGI (reference sequence). This CDR3 spans 14 amino acids. V was shortened by 2 bases and J by 7 bases, with 12 bases between the two germline ends. J is TRBJ1-3 and V is TRBV6-6; D remains ambiguous. Sequenced material: CD4+ T cells sorted from PBMCs, taken 5 days after the yellow fever booster vaccination. The clonotype comes from a man aged 18-30 years who received the YFV17D yellow fever vaccine. CDR3 nucleotide sequence: TGTGCCAGCAGTTACCCGAATTGGAGGAACACCATATATTTT. The encoded protein is CASSYPNWRNTIYF.